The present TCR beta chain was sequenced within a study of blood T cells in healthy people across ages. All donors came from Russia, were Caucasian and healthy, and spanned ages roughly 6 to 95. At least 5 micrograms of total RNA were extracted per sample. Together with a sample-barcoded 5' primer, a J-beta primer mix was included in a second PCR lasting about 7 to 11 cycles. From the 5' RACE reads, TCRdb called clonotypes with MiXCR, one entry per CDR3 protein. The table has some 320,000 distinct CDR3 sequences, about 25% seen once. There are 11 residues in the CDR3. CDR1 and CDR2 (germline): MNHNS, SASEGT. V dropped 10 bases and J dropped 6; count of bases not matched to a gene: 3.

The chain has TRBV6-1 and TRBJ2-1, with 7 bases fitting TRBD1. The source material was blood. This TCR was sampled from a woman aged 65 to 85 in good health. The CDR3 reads CATYRGNEQFF. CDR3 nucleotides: TGTGCCACTTACAGGGGCAATGAGCAGTTCTTC.